This TCR beta chain emerged from a study of tumor and adjacent non-tumor tissue in lung cancer. The library came from three nested PCR rounds adapted from ARM-PCR protocols. TCRdb re-called the multiplex PCR reads with MiXCR, one entry per CDR3 protein. Of around 210,000 distinct CDR3 sequences listed, 70% to 75% are singletons. Details on this clonotype: Its cognate antigen is unknown. Compared with germline, one end of the junction differs, possibly owing to a read error.

This sample's RNA came from whole unsorted tissue. Donors were chemotherapy-naive, newly diagnosed lung cancer surgical patients in China, August–November 2014. Findings of the study overall: TCR diversity was significantly greater in tumor than normal lung tissue.

Sequencing was carried out using lung tumor tissue. This TCR derives from a man in his 60s with non-small cell lung cancer.

The CDR3 protein is CNATQGYGAFF. CDR3 nucleotides: TGCAATGCTACACAGGGGTACGGAGCTTTCTTT. The chain links TRBV20-1 to TRBJ1-1, with 7 bases fitting TRBD1. Germline V lookup: CDR1 DFQATT, CDR2 SNEGSKA (reference sequence). This CDR3 is 11 amino acids long.